This record covers a single TCR beta chain. Its cognate antigen has yet to be identified. No much larger clone is present one base from it, and per-base qualities are unavailable. Library method: multiplex PCR. The reads were generated on a 454 GS FLX. Semiquantitative ARM-PCR was used to amplify the TCR alpha and beta CDR3 regions from mRNA. In ARM-PCR, tagged nested gene-specific primers were applied first, and communal superprimers then carried out the exponential amplification. Nested primers were removed by exonuclease before the second amplification round on first-round PCR products. The amplicons were sequenced on the 454 platform, which can rapidly sequence millions of DNA fragments without cloning bias. An effective read was defined as a read mappable to both V and J germline segments. Per the original workflow: IRmap was used to assign reads to germline V, D and J segments, and IRmap relies on pyromap, a Smith-Waterman modification adapted to 454 sequencing errors. D-beta assignments were filtered with cutoffs set at the 99th percentile of alignment scores obtained from simulated random sequences. CDR3 was defined as the amino acids lying between the conserved V-segment Y[YFLI]C motif and the J-segment [FW]GXGT motif. A compound Poisson process model, previously applied to large-scale EST data, was used to estimate repertoire diversity. A cross-contamination detection procedure was applied to argue against sample contamination as the source of shared CDR3s. The public reads were reanalyzed by TCRdb: fastp trimming at Q25, MiXCR alignment, in-frame beta chains only. A single entry per CDR3 protein holds the most common genes and DNA from its merged rows. The V and J calls follow TCRdb's processing rather than the paper's. This sample is represented by approximately 4,000 distinct CDR3 sequences; just over 50% of them were singletons. Of the sample, more than 2.5% falls within the top ten clones.

Once CD4+CD56+ NKT cells had been removed, anti-CD294 beads were used to select Th2 cells as CD4+CD25-CD294+ cells. T cell subsets were isolated with Miltenyi superparamagnetic beads coated with subset-specific monoclonal antibodies. Every T cell population came from peripheral blood. Mononuclear cells were obtained from whole blood by Ficoll separation, and monocytes were then depleted with anti-CD14 microbeads. The isolated cell populations were resuspended in RNAprotect reagent immediately. This sample is part of a study of relationships among human T cell subsets (dated by TCRdb to the early 2010s). The study in broad terms: The study sequenced eight distinct T cell populations from blood: pan T, CD8 cytotoxic, regulatory, Th1, Th2, naive plus transitional, activated and memory cells.

General conclusions and limits of the study: The considerable overlap in CDR3s among Th1, Th2 and regulatory T cells was taken as suggesting that cell fate choices are stochastic. Across the seven subsets, no statistically significant differences turned up in V, D and J usage, CDR3 length, or N-nucleotide additions. The bead-based sorting could not exclude a CD4+CD8+ double-positive population. Over 60% of CD8+ cytotoxic sequences were found to belong to clones with over 100 reads, whereas few such clones were observed in the regulatory and Th2 subsets.

CDR1 and CDR2 are read off the germline V gene (reference sequence) as SEHNR and FQNEAQ. The CDR3 runs 15 residues from the cysteine to the phenylalanine. Here the CDR3 DNA is all that survives: 45 bases in frame from base 1. V ends up 0 bases short and J 4 bases short, with an unmatched junction base count of 4. The TCR was taken from a man in his forties or fifties in good health. The V gene is TRBV7-9 and the J gene is TRBJ1-2, with 8 bases matching TRBD1. The sequencing sample was made of CD4+ Th2 cells sorted from blood. This sample's cell subset or site label indicates: CD4+CD25-CD294+ T helper 2 cells. In nucleotide form, the sequence is TGTGCCAGCAGCTTAGCTGGACAGGGCGGCTATGGCTACACCTTC. Translated, it reads CASSLAGQGGYGYTF.